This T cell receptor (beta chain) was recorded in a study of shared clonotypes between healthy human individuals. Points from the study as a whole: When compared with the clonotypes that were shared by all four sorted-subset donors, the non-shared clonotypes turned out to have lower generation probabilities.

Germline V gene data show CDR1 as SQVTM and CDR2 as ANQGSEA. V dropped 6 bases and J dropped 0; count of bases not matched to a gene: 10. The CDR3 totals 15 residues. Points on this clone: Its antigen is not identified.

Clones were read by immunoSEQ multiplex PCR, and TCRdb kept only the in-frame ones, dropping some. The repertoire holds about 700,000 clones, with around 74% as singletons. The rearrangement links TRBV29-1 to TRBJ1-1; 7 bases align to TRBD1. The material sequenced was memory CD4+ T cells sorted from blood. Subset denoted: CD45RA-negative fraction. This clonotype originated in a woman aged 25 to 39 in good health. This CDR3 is CSVGKSGGLNTEAFF. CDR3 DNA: TGCAGCGTCGGCAAATCAGGGGGTCTGAACACTGAAGCTTTCTTT.